The present T cell receptor (beta chain) was sequenced within a study of blood T cell repertoires in COVID-19. Background on the study: Samples taken during acute and convalescent COVID-19 were collected in the United States, Italy and Spain. PBMCs, B-cell-depleted T cells, or T cells provided the cDNA or gDNA that made up the material.

The CDR3 length is 14 residues. Germline CDR1 is WSHSY and CDR2 is SAAADI. Germline trimming cut 2 bases from V and 7 bases from J; bases unmatched to any gene: 7. Per the authors' pipeline: Nucleated cell number was recorded as an estimate derived from reference gene primer amplification. Here immunoSEQ multiplex PCR was the method, and the copy in TCRdb shows in-frame clones only, minus some. The V and J calls and clone size were taken over from that table, and D and trimming were inferred from the DNA. The sample has 380,000 or so clones, around 92% seen once; the top ten hold 1% to 1.5%. The sequenced sample was peripheral blood. The chain links TRBV10-2 to TRBJ1-1; 7 positions match TRBD1. The clonotype originates from a man in his forties with acute or convalescent COVID-19. CDR3 coding DNA: TGCGCCAGCAGTGAGGAGGGGGCGGGTGGTGAAGCTTTCTTT. It yields the protein CASSEEGAGGEAFF.